The TCR beta chain under discussion was sequenced for a study of T cells in Graves' hyperthyroidism and ophthalmopathy. CDR1 is LNHDA and CDR2 is SQIVND in the germline V gene (reference sequence). There are 14 residues in the CDR3. V dropped 0 bases and J dropped 8; count of bases not matched to a gene: 3. RNA transcripts gave rise to amplified TCR beta CDR3 regions. HTBI primers were the set used in a first-round RT-PCR of the TCR CDR3. TCRdb itself ran the multiplex PCR reads through MiXCR, one entry per CDR3 protein. The sample yields around 700,000 distinct CDR3 sequences, around 19% seen once. The clonotype was recovered from a woman aged 50 to 60 with Graves' hyperthyroidism that later progressed to Graves' ophthalmopathy. The chain uses TRBV19 and TRBJ1-4, with 7 bases fitting TRBD1. Sequenced material: blood. The CDR3 here is CASSIDRGSEKLFF. CDR3 coding DNA: TGTGCCAGTAGTATAGACAGGGGGAGCGAAAAACTGTTTTTT.